This passage covers 20 T cell receptor beta chains from one sample sequenced in a study of CD8 T cells in Susac syndrome. With random hexamers, 0.5 to 1 ug RNA was reverse transcribed. TCRdb ran MiXCR on the immunoSEQ multiplex PCR reads and lists one entry per CDR3 protein. Here the sample spans 150,000 or so distinct CDR3 sequences, about 91% being singletons. The specimen sequenced was CD4+ T cells from PBMCs. The receptor set was obtained from a human donor in good health.

V usage is TRBV6-6 and J usage is TRBJ2-5; 8 nucleotides agree with TRBD1. CDR1 is MNHNY and CDR2 is SVGAGI in the germline V gene (reference sequence). J was trimmed by 3 bases and V by 0 bases; bases with no gene match: 3. The CDR3 is 15 residues long. As DNA, the CDR3 is TGTGCCAGCAGTTACTCGATGACAGGGGAAGAGACCCAGTACTTC. Protein product: CASSYSMTGEETQYF.

The chain has TRBV5-4 and TRBJ1-5; D gene uncertain. This CDR3 has 15 amino acids. Looked up from germline, CDR1 is SGHNT and CDR2 is YYREEE (reference sequence). Trimming took off 2 bases at V and 0 bases at J, with 9 bases between the two ends. Here the CDR3 reads CASSLKVYSNQPQHF. DNA for the CDR3: TGTGCCAGCAGCTTAAAAGTTTATAGCAATCAGCCCCAGCATTTT.

This clonotype was counted a single time. CDR3 sequence: CASSPTGIRTDTQYF. The DNA for the CDR3 is TGCGCCAGCAGCCCAACAGGGATACGCACAGATACGCAGTATTTT. This rearrangement joins TRBV4-3 to TRBJ2-3; D may be TRBD1 (6 bases). Germline V gene lookup returns CDR1 LGHNA and CDR2 YSLEER. The V end was cut by 4 bases, the J end by 1 base, with 12 bases between. The CDR3 extends over 15 amino acids.

The V call is TRBV20-1, the J call TRBJ2-3; D remains ambiguous. Germline V gene data show CDR1 as DFQATT and CDR2 as SNEGSKA (reference sequence). The V and J ends lost 2 bases and 4 bases respectively, with 13 bases between them. This CDR3 has 14 amino acids. The CDR3 DNA sequence: TGCAGTGCTAGAAACCCCCTGAGTGCAGATACGCAGTATTTT. This gives the protein CSARNPLSADTQYF.

This sequence joins TRBV19 and TRBJ2-3; possible D gene TRBD2, 6 bases. V shed 6 bases and J shed 3 bases, with 13 bases lying between them. The CDR3 is 14 residues long. Germline V gene lookup returns CDR1 LNHDA and CDR2 SQIVND (reference sequence). The CDR3 DNA follows: TGTGCCAGTAGGCAACTCGCGGGGACAGATACGCAGTATTTT. Its translation is CASRQLAGTDTQYF.

This chain uses TRBV10-1 with TRBJ2-2, with D tentatively TRBD2 (6 bases). The CDR3 covers 14 residues. Germline assignment: CDR1 WNHNN and CDR2 SYGVQD (reference sequence). The V end was cut by 4 bases, the J end by 5 bases, with 11 bases between. CDR3 residues: CASSAAGTTGELFF. The CDR3 DNA sequence: TGCGCCAGCAGTGCGGCAGGGACTACCGGGGAGCTGTTTTTT.

This rearrangement joins TRBV28 to TRBJ2-4; D uncertain. Between the trimmed V and J ends, which lost 8 bases and 0 bases, there was a span of 14 bases. CDR3 length: 15 residues. Germline CDR1 and CDR2: MDHEN and SYDVKM. CDR3 residues: CASCGRSLAKNIQYF. The CDR3 bases are TGTGCCAGCTGTGGCAGGAGCCTAGCCAAAAACATTCAGTACTTC.

The chain combines TRBV5-5 with TRBJ2-3; perhaps TRBD2 as D (7 bases). The V end was cut by 0 bases, the J end by 5 bases, with 16 bases between. The CDR3 totals 16 residues. CDR1 is SGHKS and CDR2 is YYEKEE in the germline V gene (reference sequence). CDR3 sequence: CASSLAPGGDRDTQYF. The CDR3, as DNA: TGTGCCAGCAGCTTGGCGCCGGGGGGCGATCGAGATACGCAGTATTTT.

V and J are TRBV5-1 and TRBJ2-3, with D possibly being TRBD1 or TRBD2 (5 bases each). V gave up 0 bases and J gave up 2 bases, with 10 bases separating them. Germline loops: CDR1 SGHRS, CDR2 YFSETQ. The CDR3 has 15 amino acids. The CDR3 DNA reads as TGCGCCAGCAGCTTGGGGGGGAAAATCACAGATACGCAGTATTTT. As protein: CASSLGGKITDTQYF.

The chain employs TRBV10-3 and TRBJ1-1; 8 bases fit TRBD1. Germline values: CDR1 ENHRY, CDR2 SYGVKD. The CDR3 runs 14 residues. The ends lost 10 bases at V and 6 bases at J; junction bases unmatched: 13. Here the CDR3 reads CATAGQANPPEAFF. The CDR3, as DNA: TGTGCCACCGCGGGACAGGCAAACCCCCCTGAAGCTTTCTTT.

The J gene is TRBJ2-3, the V gene TRBV25-1; the D is unclear. Germline V CDR1 and CDR2: MGHDK, SYGVNS. With 3 bases removed from V and 9 bases from J, the gap between germline ends came to 13 bases. The CDR3 runs to 13 residues. DNA of the CDR3: TGTGCCAGCAGTGACTCAATCACCATCACGCAGTATTTT. Its translation: CASSDSITITQYF.

This sequence joins TRBV6-5 and TRBJ2-2; no firm D call. Trimming took off 8 bases at V and 6 bases at J, with 19 bases between the two ends. Germline CDR1 and CDR2: MNHEY and SVGAGI. CDR3 length: 15 residues. CDR3 protein: CASGRGLGRAGELFF. The CDR3 DNA follows: TGTGCCAGCGGCCGCGGTTTGGGTCGGGCCGGGGAGCTGTTTTTT.

This chain connects TRBV11-2 to TRBJ2-2; D uncertain. Per germline, CDR1 SGHAT and CDR2 FQNNGV. The CDR3 is 14 residues long. V lost 4 bases and J lost 5, with 11 bases in between. The DNA for the CDR3 is TGTGCCAGCAGCTCTCTCCCTTTGACCGGGGAGCTGTTTTTT. Protein sequence: CASSSLPLTGELFF.

The chain joins TRBV15 to TRBJ1-5; possibly TRBD1 for D (5 bases). The length of the CDR3 is 15 residues. V was pared by 0 bases and J by 3 bases, with 9 bases between. Germline assignment: CDR1 LNHNV and CDR2 YYDKDF (reference sequence). Here the CDR3 DNA reads TGTGCCACCAGCAGAGAGGGGCTAGACAATCAGCCCCAGCATTTT. It translates to CATSREGLDNQPQHF.

The chain combines TRBV20-1 with TRBJ2-3, with 7 bases fitting TRBD2. V lost 3 bases to trimming and J lost 1 base; unmatched junction nucleotides: 7. Germline loops: CDR1 DFQATT, CDR2 SNEGSKA (reference sequence). The CDR3 runs 15 residues. The CDR3 region is CSARVGTSGTDTQYF. In nucleotides, the CDR3 is TGCAGTGCTAGGGTAGGAACTAGCGGCACAGATACGCAGTATTTT.

The chain links TRBV30 to TRBJ2-1; 8 nucleotides line up with TRBD2. The V gene end was trimmed by 0 bases and the J gene end by 0 bases; junction bases not matched to a gene: 7. In germline, CDR1 is GTSNPN, CDR2 SVGIG (reference sequence). The CDR3 sequence is 17 residues long. CDR3 nucleotides: TGTGCCTGGAGTGTACTGAGCGGGGGCCGCTCCTACAATGAGCAGTTCTTC. Its protein product is CAWSVLSGGRSYNEQFF.

V and J are TRBV6-6 and TRBJ2-1; D remains unclear. This CDR3 is built from 15 residues. Looked up from germline, CDR1 is MNHNY and CDR2 is SVGAGI (reference sequence). Trimming shortened V by 0 bases and J by 5 bases, and 11 bases separated the two germline ends. DNA for the CDR3: TGTGCCAGCAGTTACTCGCCCAGACCGCACAATGAGCAGTTCTTC. Its translation is CASSYSPRPHNEQFF.

The chain is built from TRBV29-1 and TRBJ1-2, with a tentative D call TRBD1 (5 bases). The CDR3 length is 14 residues. Trimming shortened V by 2 bases and J by 2 bases, and 12 bases separated the two germline ends. In germline, CDR1 is SQVTM, CDR2 ANQGSEA. The CDR3 nucleotides read TGCAGCGTTGAACGGGGGATTGAGAACTATGGCTACACCTTC. Protein: CSVERGIENYGYTF.

V and J are TRBV12-3 or TRBV12-4 and TRBJ2-1, with a possible D match to TRBD2 (6 bases). Trimming shortened V by 5 bases and J by 4 bases, and 15 bases separated the two germline ends. This CDR3 is built from 15 residues. The CDR3 is CASSPRAGDYNEQFF. As DNA, the CDR3 is TGTGCCAGCAGTCCCCGAGCGGGTGATTACAATGAGCAGTTCTTC.

The chain uses TRBV27 and TRBJ2-3; a weak D match, TRBD2 (7 bases). CDR3 length: 17 amino acids. Germline values: CDR1 MNHEY, CDR2 SMNVEV (reference sequence). With 3 bases removed from V and 6 bases from J, the gap between germline ends came to 22 bases. CDR3 nucleotides: TGTGCCAGCAGTTTCTTTCCCCCCGTGGGGGGGGCGGATACGCAGTATTTT. Amino acid sequence: CASSFFPPVGGADTQYF.